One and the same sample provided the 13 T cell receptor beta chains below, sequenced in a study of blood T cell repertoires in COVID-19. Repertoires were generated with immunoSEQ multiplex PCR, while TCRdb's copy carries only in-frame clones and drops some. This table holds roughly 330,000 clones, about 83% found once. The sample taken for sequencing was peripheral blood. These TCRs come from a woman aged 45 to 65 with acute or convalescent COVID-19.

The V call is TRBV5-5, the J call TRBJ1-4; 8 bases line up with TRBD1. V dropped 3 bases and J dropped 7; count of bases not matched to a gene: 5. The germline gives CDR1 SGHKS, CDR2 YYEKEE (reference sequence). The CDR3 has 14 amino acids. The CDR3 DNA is TGTGCCAGCAGCTGGCAGGGGGCGGGTGAAAAACTGTTTTTT. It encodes CASSWQGAGEKLFF.

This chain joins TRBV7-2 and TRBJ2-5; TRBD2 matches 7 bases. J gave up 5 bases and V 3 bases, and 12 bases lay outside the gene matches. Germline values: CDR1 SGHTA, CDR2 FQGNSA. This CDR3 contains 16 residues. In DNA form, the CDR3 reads TGTGCCAGCAGCTTTATAGCGGGCCCCCTCGGGGAGACCCAGTACTTC. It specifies CASSFIAGPLGETQYF.

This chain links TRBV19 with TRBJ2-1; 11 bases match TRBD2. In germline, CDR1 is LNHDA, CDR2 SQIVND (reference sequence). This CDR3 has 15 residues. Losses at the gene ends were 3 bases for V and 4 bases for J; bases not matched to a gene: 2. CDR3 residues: CASSIWTSGYNEQFF. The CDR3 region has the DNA TGTGCCAGTAGTATCTGGACTAGCGGGTACAATGAGCAGTTCTTC.

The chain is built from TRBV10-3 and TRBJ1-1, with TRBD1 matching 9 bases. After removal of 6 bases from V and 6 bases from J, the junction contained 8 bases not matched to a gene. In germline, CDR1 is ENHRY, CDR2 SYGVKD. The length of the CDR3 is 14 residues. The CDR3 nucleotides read TGTGCCATCAGAAGCGGACAGGGGCCTGCTGAAGCTTTCTTT. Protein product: CAIRSGQGPAEAFF.

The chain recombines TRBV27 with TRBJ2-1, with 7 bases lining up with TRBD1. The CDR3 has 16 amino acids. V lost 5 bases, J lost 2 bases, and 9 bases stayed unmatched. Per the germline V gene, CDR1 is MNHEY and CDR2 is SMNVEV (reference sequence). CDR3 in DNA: TGTGCCAGCAGTGCCGGGGCAGGGGGACCCTACAATGAGCAGTTCTTC. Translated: CASSAGAGGPYNEQFF.

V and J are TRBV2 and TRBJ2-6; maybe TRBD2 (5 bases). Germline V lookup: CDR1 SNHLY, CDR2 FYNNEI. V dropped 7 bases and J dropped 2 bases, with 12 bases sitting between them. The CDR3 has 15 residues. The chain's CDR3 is CASKVSGTGANVLTF. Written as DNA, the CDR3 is TGTGCCAGCAAGGTATCGGGGACTGGGGCCAACGTCCTGACTTTC.

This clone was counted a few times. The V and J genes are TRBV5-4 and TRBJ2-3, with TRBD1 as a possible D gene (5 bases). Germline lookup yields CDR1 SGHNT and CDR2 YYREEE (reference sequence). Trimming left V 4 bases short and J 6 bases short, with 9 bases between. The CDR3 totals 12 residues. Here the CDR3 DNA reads TGTGCCAGCAGCGGCAGGGCGGATACGCAGTATTTT. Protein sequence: CASSGRADTQYF.

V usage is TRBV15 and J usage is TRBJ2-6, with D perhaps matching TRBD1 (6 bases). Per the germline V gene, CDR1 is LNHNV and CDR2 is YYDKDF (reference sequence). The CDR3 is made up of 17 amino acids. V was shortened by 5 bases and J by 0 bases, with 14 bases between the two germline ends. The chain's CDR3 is CATSGARGTSGANVLTF. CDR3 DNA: TGTGCCACCAGCGGCGCCAGGGGTACCTCTGGGGCCAACGTCCTGACTTTC. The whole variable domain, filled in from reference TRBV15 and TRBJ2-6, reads DAMVIQNPRYQVTQFGKPVTLSCSQTLNHNVMYWYQQKSSQAPKLLFHYYDKDFNNEADTPDNFQSRRPNTSFCFLDIRSPGLGDTAMYLCATSGARGTSGANVLTFGAGSRLTVL.

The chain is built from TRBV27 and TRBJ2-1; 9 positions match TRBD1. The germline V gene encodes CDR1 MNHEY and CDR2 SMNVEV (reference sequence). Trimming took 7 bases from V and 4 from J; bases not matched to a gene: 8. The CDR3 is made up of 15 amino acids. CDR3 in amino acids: CASTKPGQGYNEQFF. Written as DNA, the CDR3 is TGTGCCAGCACCAAACCGGGACAGGGTTACAATGAGCAGTTCTTC.

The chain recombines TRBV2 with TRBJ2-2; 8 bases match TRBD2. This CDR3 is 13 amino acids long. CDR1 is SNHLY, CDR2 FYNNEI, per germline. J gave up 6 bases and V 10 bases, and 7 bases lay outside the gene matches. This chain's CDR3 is CATLAGGAGELFF. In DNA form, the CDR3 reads TGTGCCACTCTAGCGGGCGGGGCCGGGGAGCTGTTTTTT.

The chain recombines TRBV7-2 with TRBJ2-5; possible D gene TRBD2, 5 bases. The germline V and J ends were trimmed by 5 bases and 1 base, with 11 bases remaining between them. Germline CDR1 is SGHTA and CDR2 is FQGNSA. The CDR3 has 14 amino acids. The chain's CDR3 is CASSLLASQETQYF. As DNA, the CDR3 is TGTGCCAGCAGCCTCCTAGCTTCCCAAGAGACCCAGTACTTC.

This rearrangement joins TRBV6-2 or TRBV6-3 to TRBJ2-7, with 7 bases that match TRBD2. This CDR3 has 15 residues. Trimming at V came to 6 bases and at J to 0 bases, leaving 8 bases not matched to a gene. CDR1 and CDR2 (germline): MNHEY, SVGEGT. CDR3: CASRPSGSSSYEQYF. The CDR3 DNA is TGTGCCAGCAGACCTAGCGGTTCCAGCTCCTACGAGCAGTACTTC.

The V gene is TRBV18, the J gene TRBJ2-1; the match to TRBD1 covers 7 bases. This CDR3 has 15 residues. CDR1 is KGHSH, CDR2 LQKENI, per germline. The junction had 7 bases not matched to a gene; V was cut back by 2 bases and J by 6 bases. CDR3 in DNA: TGTGCCAGCTCACCAGGCCAGGGGGAAAGCAATGAGCAGTTCTTC. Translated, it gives CASSPGQGESNEQFF.